The 3 T cell receptor beta chains listed next were all sequenced from one sample in a study of T cell repertoires in cytomegalovirus infection (dated by TCRdb to 2018 to 2020). These receptors' targets are unknown. The instrument was an Illumina HiSeq 1500. TCRdb reanalyzed the raw reads on its own, using fastp at Q25 for trimming and MiXCR for clone calling, and kept in-frame beta chains. Duplicate CDR3 protein sequences are folded into a single record with the most common DNA and genes. In all, the sample holds about 340,000 distinct CDR3 sequences, and almost 30% of those were seen once. Over 15% of the sample is taken by the ten largest. The sample's treatment or condition, from its label and the paper: in vitro stimulation with specific CMV peptide epitopes to enrich CMV-specific T cells. The material was cultured PBMCs, obtained from culture after CMV antigen stimulation. The source of these receptors is a human donor in good health (CMV status not recorded). Some clones in this sample may be carry-over from other donors' samples.

The CDR3 DNA follows: TGTGCCAGCAGTTACGATGGGGGCCCCTACAATGAGCAGTTCTTC. It is translated as CASSYDGGPYNEQFF. J is TRBJ2-1 and V is TRBV6-2 or TRBV6-3; tentatively, D is TRBD1 (6 bases). Trimming shortened V by 2 bases and J by 2 bases, and 10 bases separated the two germline ends. Germline loops: CDR1 MNHEY, CDR2 SVGEGT. This CDR3 comprises 15 residues.

This clonotype was seen only once. CDR3 residues: CASSSLTGWRESDGEQYF. The CDR3, as DNA: TGTGCCAGCAGTTCTCTTACGGGTTGGCGGGAGAGTGACGGCGAGCAGTACTTC. The V call is TRBV27, the J call TRBJ2-7; TRBD2 agrees at 7 bases. Germline-derived CDR1 and CDR2 are MNHEY and SMNVEV (reference sequence). The V segment lost 4 bases and the J segment 6 bases; nucleotides outside the gene matches: 21. This CDR3 is built from 18 residues.

The chain uses TRBV12-3 or TRBV12-4 and TRBJ2-1, with 7 bases that match TRBD2. The CDR3 spans 16 residues. Trimming took 3 bases from V and 0 from J; bases not matched to a gene: 5. The CDR3, as DNA: TGTGCCAGCAGTTTGCAGCGGGGTAGCTCCTACAATGAGCAGTTCTTC. Translating gives CASSLQRGSSYNEQFF.